The entry below describes one T cell receptor (beta chain). Its specificity is unknown. Germline lookup yields CDR1 SGHRS and CDR2 YFSETQ. The CDR3 contains 14 residues. TCRdb reprocessed the 5' RACE reads and stores each CDR3 protein as one record, lacking DNA. This repertoire includes about 260,000 distinct CDR3 sequences. The sample is drawn from a study of T cells expressing NK-cell markers. Study information: The study drew TCR beta repertoires from sorted CD3+CD56+NKG2C+, CD3+CD56+NKG2C- and CD3+CD56-NKG2C+ T cells. Study observations and caveats: Of the CD8+ T cell pool in five or six donors, roughly 1.0-8% was accounted for by dominant NKG2C+ clonotypes.

Input material: blood T cells: a sorted CD56 or NKG2C T cell subset, CD4+ or CD8+ T cells, or bulk PBMC T cells (not recorded which). The clonotype originates from a woman between 18 and 70 years old in good health. The V and J genes are TRBV5-1 and TRBJ2-5. The CDR3 here is CASSLVPDQETQYF.